What follows is one T cell receptor beta chain and its context. The antigen is undetermined. The sample belongs to a study of cytomegalovirus exposure and HLA in healthy donors. Whole-study findings and limits: As was reported, the classifier diagnosed cytomegalovirus status with high specificity and sensitivity.

Trimming removed 3 bases from V and 2 bases from J; junction bases left unmatched: 4. Germline V lookup: CDR1 MNHEY, CDR2 SMNVEV (reference sequence). The CDR3 consists of 15 residues. TCRdb's copy holds only in-frame clones and misses some; the assay was immunoSEQ multiplex PCR. The sample shows 200,000 to 250,000 clones, over 80% of them seen only once. The sequenced material came from PBMCs. The TCR was taken from a woman younger than 45 in good health and CMV-seropositive. The rearrangement links TRBV27 to TRBJ1-3, with 7 bases lining up with TRBD1. The CDR3 DNA reads TGTGCCAGCAGTTTTAGGGGGCTCACTGGAAACACCATATATTTT. The encoded protein is CASSFRGLTGNTIYF.